This T cell receptor (beta chain) is drawn from a study of blood T cell repertoires in COVID-19. About the research overall: The United States, Italy and Spain supplied acute and convalescent COVID-19 samples. The analysed material was cDNA or gDNA that came from T cells, B-cell-depleted T cells, or PBMCs.

The authors' processing: Reference gene primer amplification yielded estimated nucleated cell counts. The data were produced by immunoSEQ multiplex PCR, yet TCRdb's version contains in-frame clones alone and is incomplete. V and J calls and clone size are those listed in that table; D and trimming were worked out from the DNA. This table holds over 75,000 clones, approximately 85% found once. V shed 4 bases and J shed 10 bases, with 11 bases lying between them. The CDR3 is 12 amino acids. Germline V gene data show CDR1 as SGHDT and CDR2 as YYEEEE. This clone was recorded only once. Sequencing input: peripheral blood. This sequence originates from a human donor in a cohort sampled during active COVID-19. The chain carries TRBV5-6 and TRBJ1-4; a possible D gene is TRBD1 (5 bases). The CDR3 reads CASSRQSTKLFF. CDR3 sequence (DNA): TGTGCCAGCAGCAGACAGTCTACAAAACTGTTTTTT.